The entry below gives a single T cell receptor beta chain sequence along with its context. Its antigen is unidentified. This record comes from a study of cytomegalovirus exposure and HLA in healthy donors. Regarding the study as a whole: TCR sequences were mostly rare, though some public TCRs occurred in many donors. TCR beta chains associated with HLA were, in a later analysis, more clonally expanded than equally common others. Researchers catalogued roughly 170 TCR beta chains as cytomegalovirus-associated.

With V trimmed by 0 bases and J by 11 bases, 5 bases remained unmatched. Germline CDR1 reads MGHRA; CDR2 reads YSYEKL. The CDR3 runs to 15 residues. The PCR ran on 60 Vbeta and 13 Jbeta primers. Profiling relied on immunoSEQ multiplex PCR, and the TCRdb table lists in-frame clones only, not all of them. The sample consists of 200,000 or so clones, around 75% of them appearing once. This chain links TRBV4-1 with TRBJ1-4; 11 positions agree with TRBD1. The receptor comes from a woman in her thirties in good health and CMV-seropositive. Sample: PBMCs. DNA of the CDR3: TGCGCCAGCAGCCAAGAAAGGACAGGGGGCCGGAAACTGTTTTTT. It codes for CASSQERTGGRKLFF.